Below are 15 T cell receptor beta chains sequenced from a single sample in a study of T cell changes during pregnancy in multiple sclerosis. Repertoires were generated with immunoSEQ multiplex PCR, while TCRdb's copy carries only in-frame clones and drops some. The sample contains tens of thousands of clones, 90% of which appear only once. This specimen consisted of peripheral blood, obtained in the third trimester of pregnancy. The receptors shown here come from a female donor with multiple sclerosis, enrolled in a pregnancy study.

The chain couples TRBV11-1 to TRBJ2-7, with 9 bases lining up with TRBD2. CDR1 SGHAT and CDR2 FQDESV come from the germline V gene (reference sequence). This CDR3 is built from 15 residues. J gave up 5 bases and V 4 bases, and 9 bases lay outside the gene matches. CDR3 bases: TGTGCCAGCAGCTCCCCCGGGACTAGCATCGACGAGCAGTACTTC. It codes for CASSSPGTSIDEQYF. Complete variable domain (other parts from reference TRBV11-1 and TRBJ2-7): EAEVAQSPRYKITEKSQAVAFWCDPISGHATLYWYRQILGQGPELLVQFQDESVVDDSQLPKDRFSAERLKGVDSTLKIQPAELGDSAMYLCASSSPGTSIDEQYFGPGTRLTVT.

This chain links TRBV19 with TRBJ1-2, with 8 bases fitting TRBD1. Germline V gene lookup returns CDR1 LNHDA and CDR2 SQIVND (reference sequence). The CDR3 totals 15 residues. The ends lost 7 bases at V and 0 bases at J; junction bases unmatched: 7. The CDR3 bases are TGTGCCAGTACGAGGACAGGGTCTCCTAACTATGGCTACACCTTC. This gives the protein CASTRTGSPNYGYTF.

The gene calls are TRBV6-1 and TRBJ1-2; D perhaps matches TRBD1 (6 bases). Germline loops: CDR1 MNHNS, CDR2 SASEGT. The CDR3 sequence is 14 residues long. V was clipped by 2 bases and J by 8 bases, with 15 bases between them. CDR3 amino acids: CASSELQGGSGYTF. The CDR3 bases are TGTGCCAGCAGTGAACTACAGGGTGGATCGGGCTACACCTTC.

This chain joins TRBV19 and TRBJ1-5, with TRBD1 matching over 7 bases. The CDR3 is 14 amino acids. The germline CDR1 and CDR2 sequences are LNHDA and SQIVND (reference sequence). Trimming at V came to 10 bases and at J to 5 bases, leaving 11 bases not matched to a gene. This CDR3 reads CATKKGQTHQPQHF. The DNA for the CDR3 is TGTGCCACCAAAAAGGGACAGACTCATCAGCCCCAGCATTTT.

The count of this clone is one. V gene TRBV10-2 combines with J gene TRBJ1-5; 8 nucleotides align to TRBD1. From germline, CDR1 is WSHSY and CDR2 SAAADI. This CDR3 contains 15 residues. Trimming cost V 7 bases and J 4 bases; bases outside gene matches: 9. CDR3 sequence reads: CASNPGQVVNQPQHF. For the CDR3, the DNA is TGCGCCAGCAACCCGGGACAGGTGGTGAATCAGCCCCAGCATTTT.

The chain recombines TRBV27 with TRBJ1-6; no reliable D call. V lost 3 bases and J lost 5, with 8 bases in between. The CDR3 runs to 14 residues. CDR1 MNHEY and CDR2 SMNVEV come from the germline V gene (reference sequence). CDR3 loop: CASSFTGNNSPLHF. The CDR3 DNA sequence: TGTGCCAGCAGTTTCACGGGTAATAATTCACCCCTCCACTTT.

The chain has TRBV11-2 and TRBJ2-1, with D maybe TRBD1 (6 bases). V shed 1 base and J shed 5 bases, with 15 bases lying between them. The germline gives CDR1 SGHAT, CDR2 FQNNGV. The CDR3 has 16 residues. The CDR3 coding sequence is TGTGCCAGCAGCTTAGCAACAGGGTACTTACACAATGAGCAGTTCTTC. Translating gives CASSLATGYLHNEQFF.

V usage is TRBV18 and J usage is TRBJ1-5; D is ambiguous. Germline V gene data show CDR1 as KGHSH and CDR2 as LQKENI. V was clipped by 1 base and J by 5 bases, with 9 bases between them. The CDR3 is 14 residues long. Written as DNA, the CDR3 is TGTGCCAGCTCACCACTGGGAGAAGATCAGCCCCAGCATTTT. Its protein product is CASSPLGEDQPQHF.

The chain recombines TRBV5-4 with TRBJ1-1; a possible D gene is TRBD1 (5 bases). There are 14 residues in the CDR3. V was trimmed by 2 bases and J by 10 bases, leaving 18 bases between them. CDR1 is SGHNT and CDR2 is YYREEE in the germline V gene (reference sequence). DNA of the CDR3: TGTGCCAGCAGCTTATATGAGCCAGGCACAGGAGCTTTCTTT. Protein product: CASSLYEPGTGAFF.

The CDR3 sequence is CASRLWGQGYEQYF. CDR3 DNA: TGTGCCAGCAGGCTCTGGGGACAGGGGTACGAGCAGTACTTC. The V call is TRBV28, the J call TRBJ2-7, with TRBD1 matching over 10 bases. There are 14 residues in the CDR3. Trimming at V came to 6 bases and at J to 4 bases, leaving 6 bases not matched to a gene. Per germline, CDR1 MDHEN and CDR2 SYDVKM.

The chain couples TRBV20-1 to TRBJ1-1; D is perhaps TRBD1 (6 bases). The V and J ends lost 6 bases and 4 bases respectively, with 9 bases between them. The CDR3 has 11 residues. The germline V gene has CDR1 DFQATT and CDR2 SNEGSKA (reference sequence). This CDR3 reads CSAGGRTEAFF. The CDR3 DNA follows: TGCAGTGCGGGGGGGCGCACTGAAGCTTTCTTT.

CDR3 nucleotide sequence: TGTGCCAGCAGCCTCGAACTTTCATTTGTGGTTACTGAAGCTTTCTTT. This codes for CASSLELSFVVTEAFF. The genes are TRBV2 and TRBJ1-1; D gene ambiguous. V lost 6 bases to trimming and J lost 5 bases, with 22 bases between them. Germline-derived CDR1 and CDR2 are SNHLY and FYNNEI. This CDR3 region has 16 residues.

This rearrangement joins TRBV7-3 to TRBJ1-1; the D is unclear. CDR3 length equals 14 residues. Trimming took off 5 bases at V and 2 bases at J, with 12 bases between the two ends. Germline V gene lookup returns CDR1 SGHTA and CDR2 FQGTGA. CDR3 coding DNA: TGTGCCAGCAGCCCAGGTTATTACAACACTGAAGCTTTCTTT. This encodes CASSPGYYNTEAFF.

Here the CDR3 DNA reads TGTGCCAGTAGCCCCCGGGGGTTTGCGAGCACAGATACGCAGTATTTT. As protein: CASSPRGFASTDTQYF. This chain joins TRBV19 and TRBJ2-3, with D perhaps matching TRBD2 (6 bases). Trimming cost V 6 bases and J 0 bases, with 16 bases left between them. Germline V gene sequence: CDR1 LNHDA, CDR2 SQIVND (reference sequence). The CDR3 has 16 amino acids.

The chain uses TRBV7-6 and TRBJ1-2, with 7 positions matching TRBD1. Germline V gene sequence: CDR1 SGHVS, CDR2 FNYEAQ. The ends lost 6 bases at V and 1 base at J; junction bases unmatched: 8. The CDR3 runs to 15 residues. CDR3 nucleotides: TGTGCCAGCAGTTCCGCAGGGGGATTTAACTATGGCTACACCTTC. Translation: CASSSAGGFNYGYTF.